The 4 T cell receptor beta chains presented below share a single source sample, sequenced in a study of OX40 agonist ivuxolimab in advanced cancers. Produced via immunoSEQ multiplex PCR; TCRdb's table is partial and in-frame only. The sample lists about 84,000 clones, 75% to 90% occurring once. The specimen was CD4+ or CD8+ T cells sorted from blood, collected in a trial of the OX40 agonist ivuxolimab. All receptors come from an adult with an advanced solid tumor such as melanoma, head and neck, liver or kidney cancer.

The V and J genes are TRBV6-1 and TRBJ2-2; possibly TRBD1 for D (6 bases). Trimming shortened V by 4 bases and J by 1 base, and 10 bases separated the two germline ends. Looked up from germline, CDR1 is MNHNS and CDR2 is SASEGT. There are 15 residues in the CDR3. The CDR3 reads CASSVTGRNTGELFF. CDR3 in DNA: TGTGCCAGCAGTGTCACAGGGAGGAACACCGGGGAGCTGTTTTTT.

This clone was recorded a few times. The chain uses TRBV7-9 and TRBJ2-7; the match to TRBD2 covers 7 bases. V shed 9 bases and J 0 bases; nucleotides not matched to a gene: 8. CDR3 length: 14 residues. Germline-derived CDR1 and CDR2 are SEHNR and FQNEAQ (reference sequence). The CDR3, as DNA: TGTGCCAGTAAAAGCGGGGCGAGCTCCTACGAGCAGTACGTC. Protein product: CASKSGASSYEQYV.

Regarding this clone: The junction differs from germline at one of its ends, possibly a read error. The genes are TRBV29-1 and TRBJ2-5; 11 nucleotides line up with TRBD2. The germline gives CDR1 SQVTM, CDR2 ANQGSEA. The CDR3 has 14 residues. In DNA, the CDR3 is TGCAGCTCCACGTTGACTAGCGGGGTGGAGACCCGGTACTTC. This translates into CSSTLTSGVETRYF.

This rearrangement joins TRBV7-9 to TRBJ1-5; D remains ambiguous. Trimming took 5 bases from V and 0 from J, leaving 14 bases between them. Germline lookup yields CDR1 SEHNR and CDR2 FQNEAQ (reference sequence). The CDR3 is 16 amino acids. CDR3 DNA sequence: TGTGCCAGCAGCCCCACGATCGATGATAGCAATCAGCCCCAGCATTTT. Translation gives CASSPTIDDSNQPQHF.